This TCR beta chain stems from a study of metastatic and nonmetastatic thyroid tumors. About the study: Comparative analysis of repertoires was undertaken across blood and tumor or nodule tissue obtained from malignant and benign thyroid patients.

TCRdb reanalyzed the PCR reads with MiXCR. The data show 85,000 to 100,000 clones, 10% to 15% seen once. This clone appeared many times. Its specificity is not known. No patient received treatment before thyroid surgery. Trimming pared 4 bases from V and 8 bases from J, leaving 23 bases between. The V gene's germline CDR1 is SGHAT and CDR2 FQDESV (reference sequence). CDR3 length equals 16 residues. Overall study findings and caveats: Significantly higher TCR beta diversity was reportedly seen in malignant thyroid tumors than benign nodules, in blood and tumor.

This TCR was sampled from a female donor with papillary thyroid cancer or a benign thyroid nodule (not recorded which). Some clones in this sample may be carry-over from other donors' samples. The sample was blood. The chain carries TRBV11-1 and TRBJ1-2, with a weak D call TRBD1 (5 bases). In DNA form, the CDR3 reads TGTGCCAGCAGCTACCTCGGCAGGGAAGGTTTGCGGGGCTACACCTTC. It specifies CASSYLGREGLRGYTF.